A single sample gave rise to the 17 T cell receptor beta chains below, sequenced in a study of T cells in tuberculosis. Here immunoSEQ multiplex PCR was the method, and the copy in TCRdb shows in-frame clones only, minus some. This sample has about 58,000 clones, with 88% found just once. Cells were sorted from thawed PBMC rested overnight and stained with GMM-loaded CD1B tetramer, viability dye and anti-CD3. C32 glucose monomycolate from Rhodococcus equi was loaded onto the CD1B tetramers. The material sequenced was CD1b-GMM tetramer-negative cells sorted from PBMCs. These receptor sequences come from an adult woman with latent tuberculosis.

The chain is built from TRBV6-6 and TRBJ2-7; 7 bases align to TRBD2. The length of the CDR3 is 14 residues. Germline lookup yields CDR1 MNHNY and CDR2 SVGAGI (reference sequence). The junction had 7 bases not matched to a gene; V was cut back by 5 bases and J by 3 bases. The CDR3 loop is CASSPHGGGYEQYF. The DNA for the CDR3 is TGTGCCAGCAGTCCCCATGGGGGGGGCTACGAGCAGTACTTC.

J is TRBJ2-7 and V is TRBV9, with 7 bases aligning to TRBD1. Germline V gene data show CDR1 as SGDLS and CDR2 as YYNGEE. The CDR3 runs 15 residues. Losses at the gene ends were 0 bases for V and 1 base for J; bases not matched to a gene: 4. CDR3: CASSVGQGYSYEQYF. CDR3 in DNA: TGTGCCAGCAGCGTAGGACAGGGCTATTCCTACGAGCAGTACTTC.

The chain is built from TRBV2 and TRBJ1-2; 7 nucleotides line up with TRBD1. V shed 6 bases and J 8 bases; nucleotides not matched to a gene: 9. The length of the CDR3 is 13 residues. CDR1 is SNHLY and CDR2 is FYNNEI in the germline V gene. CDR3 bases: TGTGCCAGCAGATCTACAGGGGCAGGCGGCTACACCTTC. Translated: CASRSTGAGGYTF.

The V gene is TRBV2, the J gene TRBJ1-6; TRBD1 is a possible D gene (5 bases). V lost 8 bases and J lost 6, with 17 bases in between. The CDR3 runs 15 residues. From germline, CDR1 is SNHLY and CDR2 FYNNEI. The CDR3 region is CASAVFLGVNSPLHF. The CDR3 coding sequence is TGTGCCAGCGCAGTGTTTTTAGGGGTTAATTCACCCCTCCACTTT. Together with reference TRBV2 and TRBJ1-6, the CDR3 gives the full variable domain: EPEVTQTPSHQVTQMGQEVILRCVPISNHLYFYWYRQILGQKVEFLVSFYNNEISEKSEIFDDQFSVERPDGSNFTLKIRSTKLEDSAMYFCASAVFLGVNSPLHFGNGTRLTVT.

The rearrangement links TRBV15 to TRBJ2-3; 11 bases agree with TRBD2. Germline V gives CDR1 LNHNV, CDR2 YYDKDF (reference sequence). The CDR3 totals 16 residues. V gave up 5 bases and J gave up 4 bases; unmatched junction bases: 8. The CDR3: CATSALSGGAPDTQYF. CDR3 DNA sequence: TGTGCCACCAGCGCCCTTAGCGGGGGGGCCCCAGATACGCAGTATTTT. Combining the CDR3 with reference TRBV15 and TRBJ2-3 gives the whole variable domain DAMVIQNPRYQVTQFGKPVTLSCSQTLNHNVMYWYQQKSSQAPKLLFHYYDKDFNNEADTPDNFQSRRPNTSFCFLDIRSPGLGDTAMYLCATSALSGGAPDTQYFGPGTRLTVL.

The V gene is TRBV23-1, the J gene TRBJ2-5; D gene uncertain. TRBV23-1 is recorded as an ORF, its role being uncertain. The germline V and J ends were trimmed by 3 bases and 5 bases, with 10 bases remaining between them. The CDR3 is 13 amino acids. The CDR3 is CASSQSGSETQYF. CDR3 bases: TGCGCCAGCAGTCAGTCCGGGTCGGAGACCCAGTACTTC.

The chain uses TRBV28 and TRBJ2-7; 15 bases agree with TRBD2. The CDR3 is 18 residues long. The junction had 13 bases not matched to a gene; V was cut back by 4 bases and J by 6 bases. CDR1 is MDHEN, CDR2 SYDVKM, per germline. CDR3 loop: CASSYPRLGLAGGTEQYF. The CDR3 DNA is TGTGCCAGCAGTTATCCCCGCCTAGGACTAGCGGGAGGGACCGAGCAGTACTTC. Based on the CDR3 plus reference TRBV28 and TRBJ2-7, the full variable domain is DVKVTQSSRYLVKRTGEKVFLECVQDMDHENMFWYRQDPGLGLRLIYFSYDVKMKEKGDIPEGYSVSREKKERFSLILESASTNQTSMYLCASSYPRLGLAGGTEQYFGPGTRLTVT.

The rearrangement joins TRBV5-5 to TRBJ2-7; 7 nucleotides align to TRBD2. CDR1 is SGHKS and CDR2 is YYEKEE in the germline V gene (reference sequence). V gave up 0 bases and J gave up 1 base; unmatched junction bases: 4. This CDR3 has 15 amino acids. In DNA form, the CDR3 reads TGTGCCAGCAGCTTGGTGCCTAGCGGTTCCTACGAGCAGTACTTC. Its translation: CASSLVPSGSYEQYF.

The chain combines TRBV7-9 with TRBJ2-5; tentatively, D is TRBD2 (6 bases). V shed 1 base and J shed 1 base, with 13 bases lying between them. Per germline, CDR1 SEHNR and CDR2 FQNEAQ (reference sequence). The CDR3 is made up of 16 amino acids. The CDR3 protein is CASSLGSGRAQETQYF. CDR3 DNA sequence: TGTGCCAGCAGCTTAGGAAGCGGGCGAGCCCAAGAGACCCAGTACTTC.

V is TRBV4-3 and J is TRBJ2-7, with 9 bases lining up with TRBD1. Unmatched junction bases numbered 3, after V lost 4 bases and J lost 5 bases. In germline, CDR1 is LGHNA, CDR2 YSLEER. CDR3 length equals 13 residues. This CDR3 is CASSPRTGDEQYF. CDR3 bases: TGCGCCAGCAGCCCACGGACAGGGGACGAGCAGTACTTC.

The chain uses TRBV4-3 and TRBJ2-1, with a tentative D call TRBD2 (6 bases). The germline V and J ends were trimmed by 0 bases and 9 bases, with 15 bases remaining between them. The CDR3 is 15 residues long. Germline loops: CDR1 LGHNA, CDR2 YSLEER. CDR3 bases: TGCGCCAGCAGCCAAGATTCCGGGGGATGGGGTGAGCAGTTCTTC. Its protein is CASSQDSGGWGEQFF.

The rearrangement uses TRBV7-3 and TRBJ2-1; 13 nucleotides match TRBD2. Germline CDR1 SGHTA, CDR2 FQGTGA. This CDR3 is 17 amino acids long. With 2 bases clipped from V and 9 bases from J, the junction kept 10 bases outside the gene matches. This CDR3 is CASSLGTSGTQGSEQFF. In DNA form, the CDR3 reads TGTGCCAGCAGCTTAGGGACTAGCGGGACTCAAGGGAGTGAGCAGTTCTTC.

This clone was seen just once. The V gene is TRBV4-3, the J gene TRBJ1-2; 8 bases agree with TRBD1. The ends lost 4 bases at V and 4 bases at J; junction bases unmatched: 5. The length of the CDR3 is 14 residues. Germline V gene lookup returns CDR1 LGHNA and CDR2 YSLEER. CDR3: CASSPADRAYGYTF. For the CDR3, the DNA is TGCGCCAGCAGCCCCGCGGACAGGGCCTATGGCTACACCTTC.

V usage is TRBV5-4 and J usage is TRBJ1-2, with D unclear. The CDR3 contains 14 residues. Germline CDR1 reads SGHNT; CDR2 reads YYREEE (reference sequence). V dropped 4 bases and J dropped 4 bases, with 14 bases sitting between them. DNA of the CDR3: TGTGCCAGCAGCCCGGCCGCGGAGTCCTATGGCTACACCTTC. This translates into CASSPAAESYGYTF.

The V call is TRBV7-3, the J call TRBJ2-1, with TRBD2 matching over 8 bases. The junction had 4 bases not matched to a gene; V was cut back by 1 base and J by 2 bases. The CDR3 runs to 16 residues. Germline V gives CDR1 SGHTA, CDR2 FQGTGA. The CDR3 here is CASSLMERGTYNEQFF. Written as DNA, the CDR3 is TGTGCCAGCAGCTTAATGGAGCGGGGGACCTACAATGAGCAGTTCTTC.

CDR3 residues: CASSEVAGAGGELFF. CDR3 in DNA: TGTGCCAGCAGTGAAGTAGCGGGGGCAGGCGGGGAGCTGTTTTTT. The chain recombines TRBV2 with TRBJ2-2, with 9 bases that match TRBD2. J lost 7 bases, V lost 1 base, and 4 bases had no gene match. The CDR3 spans 15 residues. Looked up from germline, CDR1 is SNHLY and CDR2 is FYNNEI.

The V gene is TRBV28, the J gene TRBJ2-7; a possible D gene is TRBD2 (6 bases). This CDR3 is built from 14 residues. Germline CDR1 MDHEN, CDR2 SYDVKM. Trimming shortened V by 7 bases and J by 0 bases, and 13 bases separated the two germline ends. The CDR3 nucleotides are TGTGCCAGCATCGGAGGGCCGCCCTCCTACGAGCAGTACTTC. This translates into CASIGGPPSYEQYF.